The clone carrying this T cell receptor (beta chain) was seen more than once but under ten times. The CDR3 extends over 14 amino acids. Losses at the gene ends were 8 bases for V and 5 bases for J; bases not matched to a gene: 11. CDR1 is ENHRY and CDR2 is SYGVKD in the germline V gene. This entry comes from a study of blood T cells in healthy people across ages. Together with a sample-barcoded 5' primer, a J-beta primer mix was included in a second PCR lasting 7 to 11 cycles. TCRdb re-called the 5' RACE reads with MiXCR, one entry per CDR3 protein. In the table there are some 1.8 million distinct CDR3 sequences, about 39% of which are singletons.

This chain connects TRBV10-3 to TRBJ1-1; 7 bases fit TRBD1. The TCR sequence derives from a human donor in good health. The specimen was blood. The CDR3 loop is CAIRQGFQTTEAFF. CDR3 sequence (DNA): TGTGCCATCCGACAGGGTTTCCAAACGACTGAAGCTTTCTTT.